This note documents a single T cell receptor beta chain sequence. Antigen specificity is unknown. This entry belongs to a study of T cell responses to AZD1222 COVID-19 vaccine. Study results and caveats: White British people made up most donors, females outnumbered males, and clonal diversity was possibly underestimated.

J lost 5 bases, V lost 8 bases, and 8 bases had no gene match. The germline CDR1 and CDR2 sequences are GTSNPN and SVGIG (reference sequence). The length of the CDR3 is 13 residues. TCRdb keeps only in-frame clones here, not all; method: immunoSEQ multiplex PCR. Of 90,000 to 150,000 clones in the sample, roughly 91% were seen once. The TCR was taken from an adult in good health. This rearrangement joins TRBV30 to TRBJ1-1; 10 bases align to TRBD1. The starting material was peripheral blood, obtained on day 0 of AZD1222 vaccination. Here the CDR3 DNA reads TGTGCCACGGGGGACAGGGGAAGGACTGAAGCTTTCTTT. It encodes CATGDRGRTEAFF. The entire variable domain, with the rest obtained from reference TRBV30 and TRBJ1-1, is as follows: SQTIHQWPATLVQPVGSPLSLECTVEGTSNPNLYWYRQAAGRGLQLLFYSVGIGQISSEVPQNLSASRPQDRQFILSSKKLLLSDSGFYLCATGDRGRTEAFFGQGTRLTVV.